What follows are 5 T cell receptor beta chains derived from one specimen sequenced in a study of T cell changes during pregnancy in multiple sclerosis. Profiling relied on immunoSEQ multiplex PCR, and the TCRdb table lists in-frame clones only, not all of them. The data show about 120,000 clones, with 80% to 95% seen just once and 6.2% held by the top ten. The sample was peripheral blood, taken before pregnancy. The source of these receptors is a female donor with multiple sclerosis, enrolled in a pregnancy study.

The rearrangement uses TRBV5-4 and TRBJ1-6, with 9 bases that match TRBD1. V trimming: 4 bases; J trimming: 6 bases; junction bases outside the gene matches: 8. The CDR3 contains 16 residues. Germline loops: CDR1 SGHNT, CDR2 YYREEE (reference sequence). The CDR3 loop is CASSQGTGNRNSPLHF. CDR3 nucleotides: TGTGCCAGCAGCCAAGGGACAGGGAATCGTAATTCACCCCTCCACTTT.

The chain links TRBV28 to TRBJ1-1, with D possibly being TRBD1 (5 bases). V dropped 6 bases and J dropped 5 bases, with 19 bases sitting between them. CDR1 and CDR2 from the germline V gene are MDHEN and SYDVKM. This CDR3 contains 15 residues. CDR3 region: CASRPAREVRTEAFF. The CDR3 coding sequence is TGTGCCAGCAGGCCGGCCAGGGAGGTAAGGACTGAAGCTTTCTTT.

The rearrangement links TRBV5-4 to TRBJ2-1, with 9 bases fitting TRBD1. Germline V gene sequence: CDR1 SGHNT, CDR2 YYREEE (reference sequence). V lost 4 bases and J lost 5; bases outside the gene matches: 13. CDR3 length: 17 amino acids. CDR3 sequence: CASSSPGTGIGDNEQFF. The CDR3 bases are TGTGCCAGCAGCAGTCCCGGGACAGGGATTGGGGACAATGAGCAGTTCTTC. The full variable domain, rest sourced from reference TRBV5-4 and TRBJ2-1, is ETGVTQSPTHLIKTRGQQVTLRCSSQSGHNTVSWYQQALGQGPQFIFQYYREEENGRGNFPPRFSGLQFPNYSSELNVNALELDDSALYLCASSSPGTGIGDNEQFFGPGTRLTVL.

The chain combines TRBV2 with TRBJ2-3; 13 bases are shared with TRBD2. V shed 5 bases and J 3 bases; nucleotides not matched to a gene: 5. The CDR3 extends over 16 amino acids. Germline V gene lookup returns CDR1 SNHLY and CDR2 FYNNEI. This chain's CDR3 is CASSWTSGSRTDTQYF. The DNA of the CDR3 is TGTGCCAGCAGTTGGACTAGCGGGAGTCGGACAGATACGCAGTATTTT.

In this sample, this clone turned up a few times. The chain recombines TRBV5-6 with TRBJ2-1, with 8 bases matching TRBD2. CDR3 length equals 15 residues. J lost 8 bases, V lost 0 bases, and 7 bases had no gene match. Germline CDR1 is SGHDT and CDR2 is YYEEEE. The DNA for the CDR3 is TGTGCCAGCAGCTTGGTTGGAGCGGGGGAGGATGAGCAGTTCTTC. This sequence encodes CASSLVGAGEDEQFF.